This TCR beta chain derives from a study of CD8+ T cells in alopecia areata. Treatment given: oral pan-JAK inhibitor, 5-10 mg twice daily. This clone was seen only a few times. RNA extraction and reverse transcription yielded cDNA as sequencing template. Assay used: immunoSEQ multiplex PCR; TCRdb lists only in-frame clones, some missing. The profile shows about 200,000 clones, about 50% of them singletons. The CDR3 extends over 13 amino acids. Per germline, CDR1 SQVTM and CDR2 ANQGSEA. J lost 4 bases, V lost 7 bases, and 4 bases had no gene match. The starting material was CD4+ T cells sorted from blood, obtained at week 4, from a patient treated with tofacitinib. The V call is TRBV29-1, the J call TRBJ1-5; 10 bases agree with TRBD1. The receptor was isolated from a human donor with alopecia areata. Here the CDR3 reads CSGGTGVNQPQHF. In DNA, the CDR3 is TGCAGCGGTGGGACAGGGGTGAATCAGCCCCAGCATTTT.